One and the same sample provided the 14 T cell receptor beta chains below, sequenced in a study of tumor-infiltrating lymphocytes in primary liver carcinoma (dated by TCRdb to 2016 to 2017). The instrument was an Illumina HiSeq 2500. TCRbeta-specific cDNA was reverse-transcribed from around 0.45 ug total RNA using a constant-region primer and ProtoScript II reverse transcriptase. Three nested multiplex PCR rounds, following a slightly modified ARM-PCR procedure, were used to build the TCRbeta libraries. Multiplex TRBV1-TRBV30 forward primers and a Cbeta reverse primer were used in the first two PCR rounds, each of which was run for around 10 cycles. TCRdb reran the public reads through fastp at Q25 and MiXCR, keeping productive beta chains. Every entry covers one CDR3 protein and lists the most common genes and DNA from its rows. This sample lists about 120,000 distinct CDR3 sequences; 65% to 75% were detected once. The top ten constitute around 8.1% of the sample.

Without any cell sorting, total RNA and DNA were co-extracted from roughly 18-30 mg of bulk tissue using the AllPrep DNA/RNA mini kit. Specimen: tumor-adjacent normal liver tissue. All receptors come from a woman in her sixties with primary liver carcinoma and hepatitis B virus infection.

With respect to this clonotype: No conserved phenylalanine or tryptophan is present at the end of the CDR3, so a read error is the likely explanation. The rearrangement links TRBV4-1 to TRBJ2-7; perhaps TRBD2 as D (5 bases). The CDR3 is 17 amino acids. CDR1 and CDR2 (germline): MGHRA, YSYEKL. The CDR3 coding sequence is TGCGTCAGCAGCTGGGCCCTGGTAACTAGTGGAACCTACGAGCAGTACTCC. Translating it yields CVSSWALVTSGTYEQYS.

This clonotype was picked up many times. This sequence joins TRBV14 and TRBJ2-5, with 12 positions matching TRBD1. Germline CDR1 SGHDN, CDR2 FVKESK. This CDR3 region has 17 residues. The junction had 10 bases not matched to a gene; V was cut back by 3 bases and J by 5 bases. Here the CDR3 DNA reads TGTGCCAGCAGCCAGTTCGCGGGACAGGGGGCAAGGGAGACCCAGTACTTC. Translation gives CASSQFAGQGARETQYF. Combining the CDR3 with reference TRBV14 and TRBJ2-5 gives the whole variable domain EAGVTQFPSHSVIEKGQTVTLRCDPISGHDNLYWYRRVMGKEIKFLLHFVKESKQDESGMPNNRFLAERTGGTYSTLKVQPAELEDSGVYFCASSQFAGQGARETQYFGPGTRLLVL.

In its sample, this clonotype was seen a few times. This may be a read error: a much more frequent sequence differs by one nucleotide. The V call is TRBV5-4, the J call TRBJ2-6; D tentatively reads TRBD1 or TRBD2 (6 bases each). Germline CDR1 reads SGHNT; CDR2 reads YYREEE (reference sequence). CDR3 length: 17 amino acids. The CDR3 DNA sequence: TGTGACAGCAGCTTGCCGGGGGCACACTCTGGGGCCAACGTCCTGACTTTC. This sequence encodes CDSSLPGAHSGANVLTF.

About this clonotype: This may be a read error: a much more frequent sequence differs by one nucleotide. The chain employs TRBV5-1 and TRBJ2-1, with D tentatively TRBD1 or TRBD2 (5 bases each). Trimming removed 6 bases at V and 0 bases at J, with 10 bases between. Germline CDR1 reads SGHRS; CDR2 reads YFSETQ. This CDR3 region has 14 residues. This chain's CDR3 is CASNPGTSYNEQFF. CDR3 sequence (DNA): TGCGCCAGCAACCCCGGGACCTCCTACAATGAGCAGTTCTTC.

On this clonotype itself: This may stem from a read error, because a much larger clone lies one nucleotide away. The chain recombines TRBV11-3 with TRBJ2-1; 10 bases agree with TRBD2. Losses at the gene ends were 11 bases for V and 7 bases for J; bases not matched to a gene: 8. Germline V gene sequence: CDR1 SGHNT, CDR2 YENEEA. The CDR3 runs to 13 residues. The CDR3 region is CAGPSGSGNEQFF. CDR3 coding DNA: TGTGCCGGCCCTAGCGGGAGTGGGAATGAGCAGTTCTTC.

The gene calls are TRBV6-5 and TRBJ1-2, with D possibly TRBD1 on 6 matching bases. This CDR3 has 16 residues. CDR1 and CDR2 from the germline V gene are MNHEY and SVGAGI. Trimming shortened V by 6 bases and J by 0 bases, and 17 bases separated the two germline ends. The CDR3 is CASRGAVRGPNYGYTF. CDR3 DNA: TGTGCCAGCAGGGGGGCGGTCAGAGGTCCTAACTATGGCTACACCTTC.

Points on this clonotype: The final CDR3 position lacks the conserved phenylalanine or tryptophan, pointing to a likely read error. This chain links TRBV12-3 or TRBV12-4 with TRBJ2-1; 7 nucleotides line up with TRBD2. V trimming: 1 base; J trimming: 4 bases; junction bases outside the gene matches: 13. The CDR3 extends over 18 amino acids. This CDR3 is CASSLEAGPGLTYNEQFL. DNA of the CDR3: TGTGCCAGCAGTTTAGAGGCAGGGCCGGGACTAACGTACAATGAGCAGTTCCTC.

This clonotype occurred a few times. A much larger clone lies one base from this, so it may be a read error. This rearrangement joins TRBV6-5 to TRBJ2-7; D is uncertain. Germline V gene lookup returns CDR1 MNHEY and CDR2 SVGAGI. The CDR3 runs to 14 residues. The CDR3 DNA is TGTGCCAACAGTTACCAGAGGCAGAGCTACGAGCAGTACTTC. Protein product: CANSYQRQSYEQYF.

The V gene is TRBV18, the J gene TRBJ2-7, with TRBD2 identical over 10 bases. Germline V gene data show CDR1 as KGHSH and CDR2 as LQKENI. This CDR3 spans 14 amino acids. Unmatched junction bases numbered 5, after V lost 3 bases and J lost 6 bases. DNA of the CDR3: TGTGCCAGCTCACCGGGAGCGGGAGGGCCCGAGCAGTACTTC. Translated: CASSPGAGGPEQYF. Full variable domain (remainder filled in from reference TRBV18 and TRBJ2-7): NAGVMQNPRHLVRRRGQEARLRCSPMKGHSHVYWYRQLPEEGLKFMVYLQKENIIDESGMPKERFSAEFPKEGPSILRIQQVVRGDSAAYFCASSPGAGGPEQYFGPGTRLTVT.

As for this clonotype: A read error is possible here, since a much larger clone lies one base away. CDR3 DNA: TGTGCCAGCTGTGGGACCCCTTGGGGGGCTATTATCGACGAGCAGTACTTC. This gives the protein CASCGTPWGAIIDEQYF. The chain combines TRBV28 with TRBJ2-7; D is tentatively TRBD1 or TRBD2 (6 bases each). The length of the CDR3 is 17 residues. Between the trimmed V and J ends, which lost 8 bases and 5 bases, there was a span of 28 bases. CDR1 and CDR2 from the germline V gene are MDHEN and SYDVKM.

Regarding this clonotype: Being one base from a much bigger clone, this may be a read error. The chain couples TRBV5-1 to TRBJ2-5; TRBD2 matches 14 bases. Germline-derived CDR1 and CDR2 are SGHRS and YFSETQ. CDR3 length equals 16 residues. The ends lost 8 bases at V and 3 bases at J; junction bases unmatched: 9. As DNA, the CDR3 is TGCGCCAGAAGCCGGGGACTAGCGGGAGCTGAAGAGACCCAGTACTTC. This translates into CARSRGLAGAEETQYF.

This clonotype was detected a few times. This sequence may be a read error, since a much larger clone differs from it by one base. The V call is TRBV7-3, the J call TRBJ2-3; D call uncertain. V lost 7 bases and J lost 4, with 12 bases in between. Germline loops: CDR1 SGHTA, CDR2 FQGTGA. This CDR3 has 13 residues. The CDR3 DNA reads TGTGCCAGCAACTTGGCCAAATCAGATACGCAGTATTTT. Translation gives CASNLAKSDTQYF.

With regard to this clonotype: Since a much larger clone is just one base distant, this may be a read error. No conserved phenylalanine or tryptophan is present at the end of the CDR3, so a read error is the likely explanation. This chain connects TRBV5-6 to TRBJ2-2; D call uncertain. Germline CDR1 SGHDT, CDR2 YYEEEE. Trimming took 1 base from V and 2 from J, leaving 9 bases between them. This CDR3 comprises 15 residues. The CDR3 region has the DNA TGTGCCAGCAGCTTGCAATGGTTTAACACCGGGGAGCTGTTTTCT. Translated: CASSLQWFNTGELFS.

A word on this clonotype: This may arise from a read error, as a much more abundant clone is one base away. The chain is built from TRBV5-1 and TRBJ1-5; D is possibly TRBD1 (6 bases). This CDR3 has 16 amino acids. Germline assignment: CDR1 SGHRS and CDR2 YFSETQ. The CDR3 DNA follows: TGCGCCAGCAGCTCGCAGGGGTCTTATAGCAATCTGCCCCAGCATTTT. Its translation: CASSSQGSYSNLPQHF.